Included here is one T cell receptor beta chain sequence, with context. Its matching antigen is unknown. This record belongs to a study of T-cell reconstitution after alpha-beta-depleted transplantation in children. It was with unique molecular identifiers that the TCRbeta library was prepared. One entry per CDR3 protein, called by TCRdb with MiXCR from the PCR reads. The data show more than 200,000 distinct CDR3 sequences, 20% to 30% seen once. The study's findings and limits: When one year had passed after transplant, most T-cell counts and diversity came from newly produced T cells. Several hundred expanded graft clones reportedly supplied alpha-beta T cells about two months after transplant.

The source was PBMCs, mostly from graft donor cells, collected 360 days after TCRalphabeta/CD19-depleted stem cell transplant. The TCR comes from a female patient between 2 and 15 years old who had a stem cell transplant for congenital amegakaryocytic thrombocytopenia, so the T cells may come from the graft donor.

The chain's CDR3 is CASSLSGLNNQIYGYTF. In nucleotides, the CDR3 is TGTGCCAGCAGTTTATCGGGACTCAATAACCAAATCTATGGCTACACCTTC. The chain employs TRBV27 and TRBJ1-2; the D gene is possibly TRBD1 (5 bases). CDR1 and CDR2 (germline): MNHEY, SMNVEV (reference sequence). The V gene lost 0 bases and the J gene lost 4 bases, with 18 bases spanning the gap. The CDR3 extends over 17 amino acids.